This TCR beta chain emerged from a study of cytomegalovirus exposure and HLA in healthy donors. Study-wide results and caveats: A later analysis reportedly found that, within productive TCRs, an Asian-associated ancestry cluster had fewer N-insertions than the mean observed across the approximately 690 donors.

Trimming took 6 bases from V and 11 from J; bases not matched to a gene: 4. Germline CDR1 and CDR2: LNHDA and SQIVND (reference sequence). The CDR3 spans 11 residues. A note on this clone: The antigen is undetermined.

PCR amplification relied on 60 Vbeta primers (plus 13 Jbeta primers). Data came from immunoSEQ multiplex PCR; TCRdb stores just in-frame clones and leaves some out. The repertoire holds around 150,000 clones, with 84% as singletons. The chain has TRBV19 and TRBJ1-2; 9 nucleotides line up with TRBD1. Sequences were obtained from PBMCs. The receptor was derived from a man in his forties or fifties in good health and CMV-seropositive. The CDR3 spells CASSPDRGYTF. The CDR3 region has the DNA TGTGCCAGTAGCCCGGACAGGGGATACACCTTC.